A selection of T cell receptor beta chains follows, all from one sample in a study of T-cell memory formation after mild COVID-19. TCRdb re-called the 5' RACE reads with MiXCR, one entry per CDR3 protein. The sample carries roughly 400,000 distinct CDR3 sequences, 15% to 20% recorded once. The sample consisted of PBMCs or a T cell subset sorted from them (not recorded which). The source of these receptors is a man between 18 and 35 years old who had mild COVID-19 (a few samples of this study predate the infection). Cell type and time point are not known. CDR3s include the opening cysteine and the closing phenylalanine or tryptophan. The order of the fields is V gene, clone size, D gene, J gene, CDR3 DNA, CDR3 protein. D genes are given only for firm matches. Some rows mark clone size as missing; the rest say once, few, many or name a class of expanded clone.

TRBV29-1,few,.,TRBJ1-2,TGCAGCGTTGCCGGAGGCAATAATGGCTACACCTTC,CSVAGGNNGYTF
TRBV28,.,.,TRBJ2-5,TGTGCCAGCTACCGGAACCAAGAGACCCAGTACTTC,CASYRNQETQYF
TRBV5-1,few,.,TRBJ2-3,TGCGCCAGCAGAAAGAGGGTCGTCACAGATACGCAGTATTTT,CASRKRVVTDTQYF
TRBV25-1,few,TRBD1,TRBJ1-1,TGTGCCAGCAGTACCCCGGGACAGGGGAGCGGCGACACTGAAGCTTTCTTT,CASSTPGQGSGDTEAFF
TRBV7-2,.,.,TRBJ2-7,TGTGCCAGCAGCTTAGTGGGCGGGGGCCGCTCCTACGAGCAGTACTTC,CASSLVGGGRSYEQYF
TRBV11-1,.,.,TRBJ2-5,TGTGCCAGCAGCTTACCTGGGGGGACACGAAACCAAGAGACCCAGTACTTC,CASSLPGGTRNQETQYF
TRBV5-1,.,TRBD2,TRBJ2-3,TGCGCCAGCAGCGCAGGGCGACTAGCGGGGATCACAGATACGCAGTATTTT,CASSAGRLAGITDTQYF
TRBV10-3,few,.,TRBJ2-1,TGTGCCATCAGTGACAGGGGACGGGTCAGTGGGCAGTTCTTC,CAISDRGRVSGQFF
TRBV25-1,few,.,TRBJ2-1,TGTGCCAGCAGTGAATATACAGGTCTCAATGAGCAGTTCTTC,CASSEYTGLNEQFF
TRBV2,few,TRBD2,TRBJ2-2,TGTGCCAGCAGTGAGATGCTAGCGGGGGATACCGGGGAGCTGTTTTTT,CASSEMLAGDTGELFF
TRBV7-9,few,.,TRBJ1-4,TGTGCCAGCAGCTTCCCGGGCTCACGTAGTGAAAAACTGTTTTTT,CASSFPGSRSEKLFF
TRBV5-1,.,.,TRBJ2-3,TGCGCCAGCGGGTCAGGGGCCGTTGGCCCAGATACGCAGTATTTT,CASGSGAVGPDTQYF
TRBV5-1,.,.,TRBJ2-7,TGCGCCAGCAGTCCCAATATGGGGGACGAGCAGTACTTC,CASSPNMGDEQYF
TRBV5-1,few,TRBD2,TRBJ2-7,TGCGCCAGCAGCCCCCGTCCAAATAGCGGGGCCTACGAGCAGTACTTC,CASSPRPNSGAYEQYF
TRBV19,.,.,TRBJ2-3,TGTGCCAGTAGTGGACGGGCCGGGCGCCTTGTGACGCAGTATTTT,CASSGRAGRLVTQYF
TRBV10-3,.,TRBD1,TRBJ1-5,TGTGCCATCAGTGAAGGACAGGGCCCCAATCAGCCCCAGCATTTT,CAISEGQGPNQPQHF
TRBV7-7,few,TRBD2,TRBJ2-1,TGTGCCAGCAGCTTAGGGACTAGCGGGGGGGCCGCTGAGCAGTTCTTC,CASSLGTSGGAAEQFF
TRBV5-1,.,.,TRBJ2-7,TGCGCCAGCAGCTTGAGTAGCGGATCCTACGAGCAGTACTTC,CASSLSSGSYEQYF
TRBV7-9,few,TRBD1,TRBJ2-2,TGTGCCAGCAGCCACCTCCGGGACAGGGCCGACACCGGGGAGCTGTTTTTT,CASSHLRDRADTGELFF
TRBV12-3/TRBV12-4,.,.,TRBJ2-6,TGTGCCAGCAGCGTCGGGGACTCTGGGGCCAACGTCCTGACTTTC,CASSVGDSGANVLTF
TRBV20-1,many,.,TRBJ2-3,TGCAGTGCTAGAGATCTCCGGGGGCTCACAGATACGCAGTATTTT,CSARDLRGLTDTQYF
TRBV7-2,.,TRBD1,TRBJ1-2,TGTGCCAGCAGCCCCCGGACAGGGGACCTGGGCTACACCTTC,CASSPRTGDLGYTF
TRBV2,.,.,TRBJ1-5,TGTGCCAGCAGTGACAGGGTGCCTAATCAGCCCCAGCATTTT,CASSDRVPNQPQHF
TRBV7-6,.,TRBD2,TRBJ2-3,TGTGCCAGCAGCCCCGTAGCGGGGGGATTCACAGATACGCAGTATTTT,CASSPVAGGFTDTQYF
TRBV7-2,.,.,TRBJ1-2,TGTGCCAGCAGCCAACCAGGGACCAACTATGGCTACACCTTC,CASSQPGTNYGYTF
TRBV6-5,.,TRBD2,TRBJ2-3,TGTGCCAGCGGGCTAGCGGGGGGCCTCACAGATACGCAGTATTTT,CASGLAGGLTDTQYF
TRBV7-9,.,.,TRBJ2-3,TGTGCCAGCAGCTTTCGGGACAGCACAGATACGCAGTATTTT,CASSFRDSTDTQYF
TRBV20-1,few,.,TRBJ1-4,TGCAGTGCTGGGGGGATCCCATACGAAAAACTGTTTTTT,CSAGGIPYEKLFF
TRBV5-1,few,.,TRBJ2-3,TGCGCCAGCAGCTCCTTACAGGGCGGGGTGGGCACAGATACGCAGTATTTT,CASSSLQGGVGTDTQYF
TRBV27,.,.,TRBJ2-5,TGTGCCAGCAGTTACCGGGGGTGGGGCCAAGAGACCCAGTACTTC,CASSYRGWGQETQYF
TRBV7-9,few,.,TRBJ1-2,TGTGCCAGCAGCTTACACAGGGCGCAGGACTATGGCTACACCTTC,CASSLHRAQDYGYTF